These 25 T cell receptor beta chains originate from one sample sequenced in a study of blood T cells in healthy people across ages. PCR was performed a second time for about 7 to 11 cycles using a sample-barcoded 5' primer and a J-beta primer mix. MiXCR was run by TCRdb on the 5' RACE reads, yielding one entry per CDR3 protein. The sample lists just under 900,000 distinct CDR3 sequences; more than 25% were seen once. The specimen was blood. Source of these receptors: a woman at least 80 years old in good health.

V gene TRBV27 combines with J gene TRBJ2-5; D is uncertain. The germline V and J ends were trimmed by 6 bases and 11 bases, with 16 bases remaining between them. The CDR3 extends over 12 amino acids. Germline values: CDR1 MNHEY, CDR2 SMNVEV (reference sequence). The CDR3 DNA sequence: TGTGCCAGCAGCCGGGTTTACAATGAGCAGTACTTC. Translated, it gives CASSRVYNEQYF.

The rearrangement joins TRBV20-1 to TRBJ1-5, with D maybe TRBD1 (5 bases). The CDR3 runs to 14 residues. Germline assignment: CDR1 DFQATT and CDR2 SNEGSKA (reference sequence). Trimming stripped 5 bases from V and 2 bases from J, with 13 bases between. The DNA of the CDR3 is TGCAGTGCTTCCCTAAGCAGGGGCAATCAGCCCCAGCATTTT. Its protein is CSASLSRGNQPQHF.

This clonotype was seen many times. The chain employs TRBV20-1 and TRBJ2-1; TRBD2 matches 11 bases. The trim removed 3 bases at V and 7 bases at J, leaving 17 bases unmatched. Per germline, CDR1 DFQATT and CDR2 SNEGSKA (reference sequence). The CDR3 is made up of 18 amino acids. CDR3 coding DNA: TGCAGTGCTAGGAGACCGGGACTAGCGGTCCTAAGGGTTAATGAGCAGTTCTTC. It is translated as CSARRPGLAVLRVNEQFF.

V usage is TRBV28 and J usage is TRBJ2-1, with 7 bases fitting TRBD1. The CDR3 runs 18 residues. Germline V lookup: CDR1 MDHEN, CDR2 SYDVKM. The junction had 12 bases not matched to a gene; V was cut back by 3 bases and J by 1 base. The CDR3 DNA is TGTGCCAGCAGTTTGACTTTTAGGGGGCCTTTGTCCTACAATGAGCAGTTCTTC. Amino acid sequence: CASSLTFRGPLSYNEQFF.

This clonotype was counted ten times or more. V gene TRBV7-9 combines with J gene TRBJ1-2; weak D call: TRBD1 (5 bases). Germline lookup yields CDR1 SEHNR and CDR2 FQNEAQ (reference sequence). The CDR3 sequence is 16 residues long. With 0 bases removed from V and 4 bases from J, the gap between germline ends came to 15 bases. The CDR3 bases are TGTGCCAGCAGCTTAGCGGGCGGGGGTACGGGCTATGGCTACACCTTC. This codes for CASSLAGGGTGYGYTF.

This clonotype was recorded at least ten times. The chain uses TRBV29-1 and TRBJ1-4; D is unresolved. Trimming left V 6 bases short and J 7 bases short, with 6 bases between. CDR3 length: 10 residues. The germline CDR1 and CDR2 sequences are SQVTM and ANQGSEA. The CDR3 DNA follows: TGCAGCGTGGGAGCTGAAAAACTGTTTTTT. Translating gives CSVGAEKLFF.

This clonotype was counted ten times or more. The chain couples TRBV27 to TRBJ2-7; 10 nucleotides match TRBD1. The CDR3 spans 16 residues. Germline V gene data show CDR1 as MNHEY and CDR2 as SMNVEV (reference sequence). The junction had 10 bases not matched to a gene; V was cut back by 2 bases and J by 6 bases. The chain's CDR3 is CASSLQTGTGATEQYF. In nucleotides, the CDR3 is TGTGCCAGCAGTTTACAGACCGGGACAGGGGCTACCGAGCAGTACTTC.

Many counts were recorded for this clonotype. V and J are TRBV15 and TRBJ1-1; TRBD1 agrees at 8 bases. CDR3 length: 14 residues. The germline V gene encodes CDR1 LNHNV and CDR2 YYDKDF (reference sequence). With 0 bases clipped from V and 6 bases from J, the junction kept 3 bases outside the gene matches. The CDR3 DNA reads TGTGCCACCAGCAGAGATGCAGGGGGCTCTGAAGCTTTCTTT. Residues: CATSRDAGGSEAFF.

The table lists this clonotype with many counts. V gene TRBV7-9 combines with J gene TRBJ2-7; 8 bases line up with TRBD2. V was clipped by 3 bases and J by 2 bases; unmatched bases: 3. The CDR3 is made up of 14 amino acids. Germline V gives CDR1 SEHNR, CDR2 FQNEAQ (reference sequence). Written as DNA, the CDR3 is TGTGCCAGCAGCTTGGGACTAGGTCCCTACGAGCAGTACTTC. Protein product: CASSLGLGPYEQYF.

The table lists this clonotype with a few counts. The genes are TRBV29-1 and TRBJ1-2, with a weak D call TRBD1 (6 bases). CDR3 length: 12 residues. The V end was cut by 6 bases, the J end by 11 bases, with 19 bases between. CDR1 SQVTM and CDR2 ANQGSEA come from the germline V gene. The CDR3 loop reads CSVLTGSLGYTF. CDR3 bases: TGCAGCGTCTTAACAGGGTCCCTTGGGTACACCTTC.

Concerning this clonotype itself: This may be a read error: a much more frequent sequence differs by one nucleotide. CDR3 coding DNA: TGTGCCAGCAGGAACCAGGGAAAGGGGCAGTACTTC. Protein sequence: CASRNQGKGQYF. This chain uses TRBV2 with TRBJ2-5; the D gene is possibly TRBD1 (5 bases). V was trimmed by 6 bases and J by 11 bases, leaving 16 bases between them. This CDR3 is 12 amino acids long. Germline CDR1 and CDR2: SNHLY and FYNNEI.

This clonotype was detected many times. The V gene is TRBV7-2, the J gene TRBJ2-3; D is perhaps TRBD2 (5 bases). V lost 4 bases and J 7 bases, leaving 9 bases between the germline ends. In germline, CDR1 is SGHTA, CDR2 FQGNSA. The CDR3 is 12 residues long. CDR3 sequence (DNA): TGTGCCAGCAGCTCGGGGAGAAATACGCAGTATTTT. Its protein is CASSSGRNTQYF.

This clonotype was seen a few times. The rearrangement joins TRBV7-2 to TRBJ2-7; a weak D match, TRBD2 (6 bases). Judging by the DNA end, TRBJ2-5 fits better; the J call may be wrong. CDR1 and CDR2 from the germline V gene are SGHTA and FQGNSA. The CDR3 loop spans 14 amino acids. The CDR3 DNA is TGTGCCAGCCGAAGGGTCCTACGGGGGGAGACCCAGTACTTC. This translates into CASRRVLRGETQYF.

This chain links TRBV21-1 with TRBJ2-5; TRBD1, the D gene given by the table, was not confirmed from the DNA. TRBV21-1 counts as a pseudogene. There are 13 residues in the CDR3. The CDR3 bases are TGTGTCAGCCCTCCGAGACAGGGGTATGAGCAGTACTTC. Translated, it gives CVSPPRQGYEQYF.

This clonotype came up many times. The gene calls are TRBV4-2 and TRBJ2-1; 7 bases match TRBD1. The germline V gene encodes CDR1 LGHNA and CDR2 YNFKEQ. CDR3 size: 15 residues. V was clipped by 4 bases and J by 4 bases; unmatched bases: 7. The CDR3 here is CASSPEQGRYNEQFF. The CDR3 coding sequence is TGTGCCAGCAGCCCAGAACAGGGGCGTTACAATGAGCAGTTCTTC.

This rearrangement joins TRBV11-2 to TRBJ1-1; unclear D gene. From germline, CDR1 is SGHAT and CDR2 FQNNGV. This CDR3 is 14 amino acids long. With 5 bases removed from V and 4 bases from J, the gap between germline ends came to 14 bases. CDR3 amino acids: CASSKDPEGTEAFF. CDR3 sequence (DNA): TGTGCCAGCAGCAAGGACCCGGAGGGCACTGAAGCTTTCTTT.

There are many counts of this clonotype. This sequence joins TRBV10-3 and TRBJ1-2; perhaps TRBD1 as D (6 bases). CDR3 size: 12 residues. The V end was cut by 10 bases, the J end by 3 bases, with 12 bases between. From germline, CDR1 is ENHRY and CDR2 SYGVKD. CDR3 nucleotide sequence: TGTGCCACCGAGGGACACGACTATGGCTACACCTTC. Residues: CATEGHDYGYTF.

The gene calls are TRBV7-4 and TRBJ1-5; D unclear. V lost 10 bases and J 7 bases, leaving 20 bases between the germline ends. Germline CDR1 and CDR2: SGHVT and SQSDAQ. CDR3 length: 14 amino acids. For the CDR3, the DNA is TGTGCCATTCAGACTGCGTTTCATAAACAGCCCCAGCATTTT. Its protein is CAIQTAFHKQPQHF. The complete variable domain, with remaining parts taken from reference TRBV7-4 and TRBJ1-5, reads GAGVSQSPRYKVAKRGRDVALRCDSISGHVTLYWYRQTLGQGSEVLTYSQSDAQRDKSGRPSGRFSAERPERSVSTLKIQRTEQGDSAVYLCAIQTAFHKQPQHFGDGTRLSIL.

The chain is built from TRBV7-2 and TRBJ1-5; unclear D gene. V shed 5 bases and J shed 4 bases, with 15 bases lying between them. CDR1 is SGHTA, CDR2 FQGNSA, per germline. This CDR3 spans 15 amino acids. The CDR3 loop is CASSAGPAANQPQHF. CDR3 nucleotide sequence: TGTGCCAGCAGCGCCGGGCCGGCGGCAAATCAGCCCCAGCATTTT.

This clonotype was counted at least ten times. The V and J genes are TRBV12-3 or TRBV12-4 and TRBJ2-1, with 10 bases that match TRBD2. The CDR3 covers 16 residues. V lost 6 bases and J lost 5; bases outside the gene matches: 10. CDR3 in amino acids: CASSRWLAGENNEQFF. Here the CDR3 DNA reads TGTGCCAGCAGCCGCTGGCTAGCGGGGGAGAACAATGAGCAGTTCTTC.

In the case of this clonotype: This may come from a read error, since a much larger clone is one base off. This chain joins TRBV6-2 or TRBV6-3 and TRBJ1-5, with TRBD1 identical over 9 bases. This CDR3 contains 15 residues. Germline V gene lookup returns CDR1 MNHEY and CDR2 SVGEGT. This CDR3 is CVSTRPGQGDQPQHF. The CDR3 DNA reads TGTGTCAGCACCCGGCCGGGACAGGGAGACCAGCCCCAGCATTTT.

This chain's CDR3 is CSARDHGQGNTGELFF. For the CDR3, the DNA is TGCAGTGCTAGAGATCATGGACAGGGAAACACCGGGGAGCTGTTTTTT. This chain joins TRBV20-1 and TRBJ2-2; 8 positions match TRBD1. V was clipped by 0 bases and J by 2 bases; unmatched bases: 5. The CDR3 sequence is 16 residues long. Germline V gene lookup returns CDR1 DFQATT and CDR2 SNEGSKA (reference sequence).

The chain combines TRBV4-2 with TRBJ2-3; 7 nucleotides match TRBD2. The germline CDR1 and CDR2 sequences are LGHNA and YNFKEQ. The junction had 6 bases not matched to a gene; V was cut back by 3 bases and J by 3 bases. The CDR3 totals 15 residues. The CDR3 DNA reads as TGTGCCAGCAGCCAGGGGGGGGGAAATACAGATACGCAGTATTTT. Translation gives CASSQGGGNTDTQYF.

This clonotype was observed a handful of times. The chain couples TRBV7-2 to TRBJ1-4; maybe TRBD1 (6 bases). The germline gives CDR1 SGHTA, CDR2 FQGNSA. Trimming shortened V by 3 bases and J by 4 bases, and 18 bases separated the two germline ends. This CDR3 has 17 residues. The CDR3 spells CASSLGGGGGYNEKLFF. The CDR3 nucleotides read TGTGCCAGCAGCTTGGGAGGAGGGGGTGGATATAATGAAAAACTGTTTTTT.

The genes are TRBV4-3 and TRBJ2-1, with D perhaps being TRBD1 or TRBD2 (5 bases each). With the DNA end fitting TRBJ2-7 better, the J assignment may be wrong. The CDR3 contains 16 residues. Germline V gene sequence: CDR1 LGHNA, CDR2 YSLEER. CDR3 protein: CASSQDTGGTYNEQYF. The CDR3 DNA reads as TGCGCCAGCAGCCAAGATACAGGTGGGACCTACAATGAGCAGTACTTC.